These T cell receptor beta chains were read from a single sample in a study of cytomegalovirus exposure and HLA in healthy donors. Clones were read by immunoSEQ multiplex PCR, and TCRdb kept only the in-frame ones, dropping some. The sample lists some 150,000 clones; 77% were seen once. Material for sequencing was PBMCs. The receptors come from a male donor in good health and CMV-seronegative. Both conserved end residues are part of each CDR3. Fields, in order: V gene, clone size, D gene, J gene, CDR3 DNA, CDR3 protein. D genes are given only for firm matches. Where a row states a size, it is once, few, many or the class of an expanded clone; other rows omit it.

v_gene: TRBV6-5; abundance: once; d_gene: TRBD1; j_gene: TRBJ2-5; CDR3nt: TGTGCCAGCAGTCGAGCCGGGACAGGGAAGACCCAGTACTTC; CDR3aa: CASSRAGTGKTQYF
v_gene: TRBV19; abundance: .; d_gene: TRBD2; j_gene: TRBJ2-1; CDR3nt: TGTGCCAGTAGTCCCCGCTTTAGCGGGGCAGTCTACAATGAGCAGTTCTTC; CDR3aa: CASSPRFSGAVYNEQFF
v_gene: TRBV2; abundance: .; d_gene: .; j_gene: TRBJ2-2; CDR3nt: TGTGCCAGCAGTACAGACCTCACCGGGGAGCTGTTTTTT; CDR3aa: CASSTDLTGELFF
v_gene: TRBV11-2; abundance: once; d_gene: .; j_gene: TRBJ2-7; CDR3nt: TGTGCCAGCAGCCTAGACAGCGAGCAGTACTTC; CDR3aa: CASSLDSEQYF
v_gene: TRBV9; abundance: .; d_gene: TRBD2; j_gene: TRBJ2-5; CDR3nt: TGTGCCAGCAGCGTAGGAAGCGGGAGGTCAGAGACCCAGTACTTC; CDR3aa: CASSVGSGRSETQYF
v_gene: TRBV27; abundance: few; d_gene: .; j_gene: TRBJ2-5; CDR3nt: TGTGCCAGCATCAGGGGGCGGGAGCAGTACTTC; CDR3aa: CASIRGREQYF
v_gene: TRBV7-2; abundance: few; d_gene: .; j_gene: TRBJ1-4; CDR3nt: TGTGCCAGCAGCTTATCAGGGGATGAAAAACTGTTTTTT; CDR3aa: CASSLSGDEKLFF
v_gene: TRBV5-1; abundance: .; d_gene: TRBD1; j_gene: TRBJ2-7; CDR3nt: TGCGCCAGCAGCTTGGGGGACAGGGACGAGCAGTACTTC; CDR3aa: CASSLGDRDEQYF
v_gene: TRBV7-9; abundance: .; d_gene: TRBD1; j_gene: TRBJ1-6; CDR3nt: TGTGCCAGCAGCCTTCGGACAGGGGGTGATTCACCCCTCCACTTT; CDR3aa: CASSLRTGGDSPLHF
v_gene: TRBV4-2; abundance: few; d_gene: TRBD2; j_gene: TRBJ2-5; CDR3nt: TGTGCCAGCAGCCAAGGGACTAGCGGGAGATTCCAAGAGACCCAGTACTTC; CDR3aa: CASSQGTSGRFQETQYF
v_gene: TRBV28; abundance: few; d_gene: .; j_gene: TRBJ1-2; CDR3nt: TGTGCCAGCAGTTCAATTGGGGGGACTTACTATGGCTACACCTTC; CDR3aa: CASSSIGGTYYGYTF
v_gene: TRBV18; abundance: once; d_gene: .; j_gene: TRBJ2-5; CDR3nt: TGTGCCAGCTCATCCAGTTCTACACCGACAGTCATGGAGACCCAGTACTTC; CDR3aa: CASSSSSTPTVMETQYF
v_gene: TRBV7-2; abundance: .; d_gene: TRBD2; j_gene: TRBJ2-1; CDR3nt: TGTGCCAGCAGCCCTGCTAGCGGGAGGTACAATGAGCAGTTCTTC; CDR3aa: CASSPASGRYNEQFF
v_gene: TRBV19; abundance: few; d_gene: TRBD1; j_gene: TRBJ1-1; CDR3nt: TGTGCCAGTAGTATCGGGACAGGTTTTTACACTGAAGCTTTCTTT; CDR3aa: CASSIGTGFYTEAFF
v_gene: TRBV7-9; abundance: .; d_gene: TRBD2; j_gene: TRBJ2-5; CDR3nt: TGTGCCAGCAGCCAGGGACTAGCGGGATGGCAAGAGACCCAGTACTTC; CDR3aa: CASSQGLAGWQETQYF
v_gene: TRBV18; abundance: once; d_gene: TRBD1; j_gene: TRBJ1-4; CDR3nt: TGTGCCAGCTCATCCAGGACAGGAGGGGGGGAAAAACTGTTTTTT; CDR3aa: CASSSRTGGGEKLFF
v_gene: TRBV19; abundance: .; d_gene: TRBD2; j_gene: TRBJ2-1; CDR3nt: TGTGCCAGTAGTGAAACTAGCGGGAGGGCTTACAATGAGCAGTTCTTC; CDR3aa: CASSETSGRAYNEQFF
v_gene: TRBV19; abundance: .; d_gene: .; j_gene: TRBJ2-2; CDR3nt: TGTGCCAGTAGTATAGACACCGGGATCGGGGCCGGGGAGCTGTTTTTT; CDR3aa: CASSIDTGIGAGELFF
v_gene: TRBV9; abundance: .; d_gene: .; j_gene: TRBJ2-5; CDR3nt: TGTGCCAGCAGCGATCTTGCAGGGCGAGAGACCCAGTACTTC; CDR3aa: CASSDLAGRETQYF
v_gene: TRBV15; abundance: .; d_gene: TRBD2; j_gene: TRBJ2-7; CDR3nt: TGTGCCACCAGCAGAGAGGGGACTAGCGGGCGGGACGAGCAGTACTTC; CDR3aa: CATSREGTSGRDEQYF
v_gene: TRBV15; abundance: .; d_gene: TRBD2; j_gene: TRBJ2-7; CDR3nt: TGTGCCACCAGCAAAACTAGCGGGGGGGCTTACGAGCAGTACTTC; CDR3aa: CATSKTSGGAYEQYF
v_gene: TRBV18; abundance: .; d_gene: .; j_gene: TRBJ1-1; CDR3nt: TGTGCCAGCTCACCACCGGGGAGCACTGAAGCTTTCTTT; CDR3aa: CASSPPGSTEAFF
v_gene: TRBV15; abundance: .; d_gene: TRBD1; j_gene: TRBJ2-3; CDR3nt: TGTGCCACCAGCACTGGGACAGGGGACACAGATACGCAGTATTTT; CDR3aa: CATSTGTGDTDTQYF
v_gene: TRBV19; abundance: .; d_gene: .; j_gene: TRBJ1-5; CDR3nt: TGTGCCAGTAGTAAATCAGGGTTCGACAATCAGCCCCAGCATTTT; CDR3aa: CASSKSGFDNQPQHF
v_gene: TRBV6-6; abundance: .; d_gene: .; j_gene: TRBJ1-1; CDR3nt: TGTGCCAGCAGTTCGCAGGGTGGAACTGAAGCTTTCTTT; CDR3aa: CASSSQGGTEAFF
v_gene: TRBV6-5; abundance: .; d_gene: .; j_gene: TRBJ2-2; CDR3nt: TGTGCCAGCTCGGGACAGAACACCGGGGAGCTGTTTTTT; CDR3aa: CASSGQNTGELFF
v_gene: TRBV10-1; abundance: .; d_gene: .; j_gene: TRBJ2-1; CDR3nt: TGCGCCAGCACTCGGCCAGACAGCTCCTACAATGAGCAGTTCTTC; CDR3aa: CASTRPDSSYNEQFF
v_gene: TRBV28; abundance: few; d_gene: .; j_gene: TRBJ1-6; CDR3nt: TGTGCCAGCAGTTTATCGGGAGGGGCCGTTTCACCCCTCCACTTT; CDR3aa: CASSLSGGAVSPLHF
v_gene: TRBV18; abundance: once; d_gene: .; j_gene: TRBJ2-7; CDR3nt: TGTGCCAGCTCACCAGGGCCAGGGGCTAACTACGAGCAGTACTTC; CDR3aa: CASSPGPGANYEQYF
v_gene: TRBV7-9; abundance: .; d_gene: TRBD1; j_gene: TRBJ1-6; CDR3nt: TGTGCCAGCAGCTTGACAGGGACCAATTCACCCCTCCACTTT; CDR3aa: CASSLTGTNSPLHF
v_gene: TRBV7-2; abundance: .; d_gene: TRBD1; j_gene: TRBJ1-5; CDR3nt: TGTGCCAGCAGCGGAGGGGGCTCGATTGAGCCCCAGCATTTT; CDR3aa: CASSGGGSIEPQHF
v_gene: TRBV28; abundance: .; d_gene: TRBD2; j_gene: TRBJ2-2; CDR3nt: TGTGCCACCGCTGGGACTAGCATGGCCGGGGAGCTGTTTTTT; CDR3aa: CATAGTSMAGELFF
v_gene: TRBV4-1; abundance: .; d_gene: TRBD1; j_gene: TRBJ2-7; CDR3nt: TGCGCCAGCCCCCGGGACAGGACCTCCTACGAGCAGTACTTC; CDR3aa: CASPRDRTSYEQYF
v_gene: TRBV5-1; abundance: .; d_gene: TRBD1; j_gene: TRBJ1-1; CDR3nt: TGCGCCAGCAAGCCAAGACAGGGGCAAGGGAACACTGAAGCTTTCTTT; CDR3aa: CASKPRQGQGNTEAFF
v_gene: TRBV6-5; abundance: .; d_gene: .; j_gene: TRBJ2-7; CDR3nt: TGTGCCAGCAGTTATGGCGGAATATACGAGCAGTACTTC; CDR3aa: CASSYGGIYEQYF
v_gene: TRBV10-3; abundance: .; d_gene: .; j_gene: TRBJ1-4; CDR3nt: TGTGCCATCAGTGAGTTCAGTAATGAAAAACTGTTTTTT; CDR3aa: CAISEFSNEKLFF
v_gene: TRBV30; abundance: few; d_gene: .; j_gene: TRBJ1-3; CDR3nt: TGTGCCTGGAGTGTACCGCGGGGGACCTTCTCTGGAAACACCATATATTTT; CDR3aa: CAWSVPRGTFSGNTIYF
v_gene: TRBV20-1; abundance: .; d_gene: .; j_gene: TRBJ2-5; CDR3nt: TGCAGTGCTAGAGTTCGGGAGACCCAGTACTTC; CDR3aa: CSARVRETQYF
v_gene: TRBV29-1; abundance: few; d_gene: .; j_gene: TRBJ1-1; CDR3nt: TGCAGCGTTGAAGTCGGGATGAACACTGAAGCTTTCTTT; CDR3aa: CSVEVGMNTEAFF
v_gene: TRBV29-1; abundance: .; d_gene: .; j_gene: TRBJ1-2; CDR3nt: TGCAGCGTTGGAGGATTTAACTATGGCTACACCTTC; CDR3aa: CSVGGFNYGYTF
v_gene: TRBV7-9; abundance: .; d_gene: TRBD1; j_gene: TRBJ2-1; CDR3nt: TGTGCCAGCACCTCTCAGGGGGCCGATGAGCAGTTCTTC; CDR3aa: CASTSQGADEQFF
v_gene: TRBV5-1; abundance: .; d_gene: .; j_gene: TRBJ2-1; CDR3nt: TGCGCCAGCAGCTTGGGACACCACTCCAATGAGCAGTTCTTC; CDR3aa: CASSLGHHSNEQFF
v_gene: TRBV4-1; abundance: few; d_gene: .; j_gene: TRBJ1-1; CDR3nt: TGCGCCAGCAGCCAGAACAGGGCCAACACTGAAGCTTTCTTT; CDR3aa: CASSQNRANTEAFF
v_gene: TRBV18; abundance: .; d_gene: TRBD1; j_gene: TRBJ2-1; CDR3nt: TGTGCCAGCTCACCAATCGGGACAGGGACACGGGGTGAGCAGTTCTTC; CDR3aa: CASSPIGTGTRGEQFF
v_gene: TRBV7-6; abundance: .; d_gene: TRBD1; j_gene: TRBJ2-7; CDR3nt: TGTGCCAGCAGACCCAGGGGTCGGACAGGGGGCATCGGACAAGGGGTTACCTACGAGCAGTACTTC; CDR3aa: CASRPRGRTGGIGQGVTYEQYF
v_gene: TRBV7-2; abundance: once; d_gene: .; j_gene: TRBJ2-3; CDR3nt: TGTGCCAGCAGCTTTGGTACAGGTACGCAGGGTACGCAGTATTTT; CDR3aa: CASSFGTGTQGTQYF
v_gene: TRBV7-3; abundance: .; d_gene: .; j_gene: TRBJ2-5; CDR3nt: TGTGCCAGCAGCCTCCTCGGTGGGCGCCAAGAGACCCAGTACTTC; CDR3aa: CASSLLGGRQETQYF
v_gene: TRBV27; abundance: few; d_gene: .; j_gene: TRBJ1-1; CDR3nt: TGTGCCAGCAGTTTAGAGGGCCCCGGTTACCCAGCTTTCTTT; CDR3aa: CASSLEGPGYPAFF
v_gene: TRBV30; abundance: .; d_gene: TRBD1; j_gene: TRBJ1-2; CDR3nt: TGTGCCTGGAGTCCCCAGGGGGGCTATGGCTACACCTTC; CDR3aa: CAWSPQGGYGYTF
v_gene: TRBV6-1; abundance: .; d_gene: .; j_gene: TRBJ1-5; CDR3nt: TGTGCCAGCACCGGGACTATACTCAGCAATCAGCCCCAGCATTTT; CDR3aa: CASTGTILSNQPQHF
v_gene: TRBV19; abundance: .; d_gene: .; j_gene: TRBJ2-3; CDR3nt: TGTGCCAGTAAATCCTCGGAGGTGAAGGGGGGGTCAGATACGCAGTATTTT; CDR3aa: CASKSSEVKGGSDTQYF
v_gene: TRBV6-5; abundance: few; d_gene: .; j_gene: TRBJ2-6; CDR3nt: TGTGCCAGCAGTGAAGGGGCTGGGGCCAACGTCCTGACTTTC; CDR3aa: CASSEGAGANVLTF
v_gene: TRBV7-3; abundance: .; d_gene: TRBD2; j_gene: TRBJ2-5; CDR3nt: TGTGCCAGCAGCTTAACCCGGGGGGTCCAAGAGACCCAGTACTTC; CDR3aa: CASSLTRGVQETQYF
v_gene: TRBV4-3; abundance: once; d_gene: TRBD1; j_gene: TRBJ2-7; CDR3nt: TGCGCCAGCAGCCATATGGGACAGGGGATTTACGAGCAGTACTTC; CDR3aa: CASSHMGQGIYEQYF
v_gene: TRBV7-2; abundance: .; d_gene: .; j_gene: TRBJ2-7; CDR3nt: TGTGCCAGCAGCTTTAAACACAACTACGAGCAGTACTTC; CDR3aa: CASSFKHNYEQYF
v_gene: TRBV5-4; abundance: .; d_gene: .; j_gene: TRBJ1-2; CDR3nt: TGTGCCAGCAGCTTGACAGAGATCTCTGGCTATGGCTACACCTTC; CDR3aa: CASSLTEISGYGYTF
v_gene: TRBV10-2; abundance: .; d_gene: .; j_gene: TRBJ1-1; CDR3nt: TGCGCCAGCAGTGATGGAGGGAATGAAGCTTTCTTT; CDR3aa: CASSDGGNEAFF
v_gene: TRBV29-1; abundance: .; d_gene: .; j_gene: TRBJ2-5; CDR3nt: TGCAGCTCCTCCGAGAGAGGGGGCCAAGAGACCCAGTACTTC; CDR3aa: CSSSERGGQETQYF
v_gene: TRBV29-1; abundance: .; d_gene: TRBD1; j_gene: TRBJ2-6; CDR3nt: TGCAGCGTCCTCACCGGGACAGGGGGCGCCTTCACTGGGGCCAACGTCCTGACTTTC; CDR3aa: CSVLTGTGGAFTGANVLTF
v_gene: TRBV6-5; abundance: .; d_gene: TRBD1; j_gene: TRBJ1-2; CDR3nt: TGTGCCAGCATCCCTAGGGGGCTGAGTGGCTACACCTTC; CDR3aa: CASIPRGLSGYTF